These 13 T cell receptor beta chains were all obtained from the same sample, sequenced in a study of blood T cell repertoires in COVID-19. Measured with immunoSEQ multiplex PCR; TCRdb has only the in-frame clones, and not every one. This table has more than 85,000 clones, 70% to 90% appearing once. Material for sequencing was peripheral blood. The source is a man between 50 and 59 years old with active COVID-19.

The sample holds a few counts of this clone. CDR3 nucleotides: TGCGCCAGCAGCCCTAGCTCCTACGAGCAGTACTTC. It is translated as CASSPSSYEQYF. The chain joins TRBV5-1 to TRBJ2-7; D gene uncertain. V was clipped by 4 bases and J by 0 bases, with 5 bases between them. The CDR3 extends over 12 amino acids. Germline V gives CDR1 SGHRS, CDR2 YFSETQ.

The chain has TRBV6-1 and TRBJ2-5, with D perhaps matching TRBD1 (5 bases). V lost 3 bases, J lost 7 bases, and 15 bases lay in between. The CDR3 has 14 amino acids. Germline V CDR1 and CDR2: MNHNS, SASEGT. CDR3: CASSDRTDKRTQYF. The CDR3 DNA follows: TGTGCCAGCAGTGATAGGACGGACAAGAGGACCCAGTACTTC.

The chain couples TRBV18 to TRBJ2-1; 7 bases match TRBD2. Losses at the gene ends were 2 bases for V and 2 bases for J; bases not matched to a gene: 3. Germline CDR1 reads KGHSH; CDR2 reads LQKENI. CDR3 size: 15 residues. The CDR3 bases are TGTGCCAGCTCACCAGCCGGGACTACCTACAATGAGCAGTTCTTC. Amino acid sequence: CASSPAGTTYNEQFF. Using reference TRBV18 and TRBJ2-1 for the parts outside the CDR3, the full variable domain is NAGVMQNPRHLVRRRGQEARLRCSPMKGHSHVYWYRQLPEEGLKFMVYLQKENIIDESGMPKERFSAEFPKEGPSILRIQQVVRGDSAAYFCASSPAGTTYNEQFFGPGTRLTVL.

The chain employs TRBV7-2 and TRBJ2-7, with D perhaps matching TRBD2 (5 bases). Germline CDR1 reads SGHTA; CDR2 reads FQGNSA. The CDR3 has 14 amino acids. Trimming removed 5 bases from V and 0 bases from J, with 11 bases in between. Here the CDR3 DNA reads TGTGCCAGCAGCCTAACGGGGAGCTCCTACGAGCAGTACTTC. Translated: CASSLTGSSYEQYF.

The chain recombines TRBV19 with TRBJ2-7; weak D call: TRBD1 (6 bases). Germline values: CDR1 LNHDA, CDR2 SQIVND (reference sequence). Trimming cost V 6 bases and J 2 bases, with 17 bases left between them. The CDR3 runs 15 residues. CDR3 residues: CASSQTGIQPYEQYF. In DNA, the CDR3 is TGTGCCAGTAGCCAGACAGGCATCCAGCCCTACGAGCAGTACTTC. The variable domain in full, completed from reference TRBV19 and TRBJ2-7, reads DGGITQSPKYLFRKEGQNVTLSCEQNLNHDAMYWYRQDPGQGLRLIYYSQIVNDFQKGDIAEGYSVSREKKESFPLTVTSAQKNPTAFYLCASSQTGIQPYEQYFGPGTRLTVT.

This chain joins TRBV7-9 and TRBJ1-1; tentative D call: TRBD1 (6 bases). This CDR3 is built from 17 residues. Germline CDR1 is SEHNR and CDR2 is FQNEAQ (reference sequence). V was pared by 1 base and J by 1 base, with 16 bases between. The CDR3, as DNA: TGTGCCAGCAGCTTAGGCCCCAGGGGCGAGGGGAACACTGAAGCTTTCTTT. Residues: CASSLGPRGEGNTEAFF.

The rearrangement joins TRBV6-5 to TRBJ1-6; 7 nucleotides agree with TRBD1. The V segment lost 4 bases and the J segment 10 bases; nucleotides outside the gene matches: 7. CDR1 is MNHEY, CDR2 SVGAGI, per germline. The CDR3 totals 14 residues. CDR3 coding DNA: TGTGCCAGCAGTTGGGGGACAGAGGGGTCACCCCTCCACTTT. Translating gives CASSWGTEGSPLHF.

This clone came up once. The gene calls are TRBV14 and TRBJ2-3; no reliable D call. This CDR3 contains 16 residues. Trimming left V 4 bases short and J 5 bases short, with 19 bases between. The germline V gene has CDR1 SGHDN and CDR2 FVKESK. The CDR3 sequence is CASSPPAALVGDTQYF. The CDR3 DNA is TGTGCCAGCAGCCCCCCGGCAGCTCTAGTCGGAGATACGCAGTATTTT. The variable domain in full, completed from reference TRBV14 and TRBJ2-3, reads EAGVTQFPSHSVIEKGQTVTLRCDPISGHDNLYWYRRVMGKEIKFLLHFVKESKQDESGMPNNRFLAERTGGTYSTLKVQPAELEDSGVYFCASSPPAALVGDTQYFGPGTRLTVL.

The genes are TRBV7-6 and TRBJ1-1; D is ambiguous. V lost 2 bases and J lost 0, with 7 bases in between. Germline V lookup: CDR1 SGHVS, CDR2 FNYEAQ. The CDR3 covers 14 residues. The CDR3, as DNA: TGTGCCAGCAGCTTAACGGGTATGAACACTGAAGCTTTCTTT. Its protein product is CASSLTGMNTEAFF.

V gene TRBV11-3 combines with J gene TRBJ2-3, with 8 bases aligning to TRBD1. The V and J ends lost 5 bases and 2 bases, in that order; junction bases with no gene match: 9. This CDR3 contains 16 residues. From germline, CDR1 is SGHNT and CDR2 YENEEA. DNA of the CDR3: TGTGCCAGCAGCCCCGGGACAGGACGACTCACAGATACGCAGTATTTT. It is translated as CASSPGTGRLTDTQYF.

J is TRBJ1-6 and V is TRBV2; D is possibly TRBD1 (5 bases). CDR1 SNHLY and CDR2 FYNNEI come from the germline V gene. The CDR3 consists of 15 residues. V shed 2 bases and J shed 5 bases, with 10 bases lying between them. CDR3 DNA sequence: TGTGCCAGCAGTGAAAGGGGCAGCCATAATTCACCCCTCCACTTT. It codes for CASSERGSHNSPLHF.

The J gene is TRBJ1-2, the V gene TRBV25-1; the match to TRBD1 covers 8 bases. V gave up 4 bases and J gave up 0 bases; unmatched junction bases: 10. The germline CDR1 and CDR2 sequences are MGHDK and SYGVNS. This CDR3 spans 17 amino acids. CDR3 coding DNA: TGTGCCAGCAGTGGTATCGACAGGGGCCTCGCTAACTATGGCTACACCTTC. Its translation: CASSGIDRGLANYGYTF.

The genes are TRBV9 and TRBJ2-2; a possible D gene is TRBD2 (7 bases). The germline V gene has CDR1 SGDLS and CDR2 YYNGEE. The CDR3 runs to 16 residues. V dropped 3 bases and J dropped 4 bases, with 16 bases sitting between them. The CDR3 reads CASSAFGGPGTGELFF. As DNA, the CDR3 is TGTGCCAGCAGCGCCTTCGGGGGGCCAGGCACCGGGGAGCTGTTTTTT.